This passage covers 20 T cell receptor beta chains from one sample sequenced in a study of CD8 T cells in Susac syndrome. Reverse transcription of roughly 0.5 to 1 ug RNA was carried out with random hexamers. TCRdb analysed the immunoSEQ multiplex PCR reads with MiXCR anew, one entry per CDR3 protein. The sample has roughly 200,000 distinct CDR3 sequences, around 94% seen once. What was sequenced was CD4+ T cells from PBMCs. All receptors come from a human donor with Susac syndrome.

This clonotype was recorded only once. This chain uses TRBV18 with TRBJ1-1; D is unresolved. Germline lookup yields CDR1 KGHSH and CDR2 LQKENI. Between the trimmed V and J ends, which lost 3 bases and 4 bases, there was a span of 15 bases. The CDR3 loop spans 15 amino acids. CDR3 amino acids: CASSPGRPGGTEAFF. CDR3 in DNA: TGTGCCAGCTCACCCGGACGGCCAGGCGGCACTGAAGCTTTCTTT.

The V call is TRBV30, the J call TRBJ1-1; tentative D call: TRBD1 (5 bases). CDR1 is GTSNPN and CDR2 is SVGIG in the germline V gene (reference sequence). The ends were cut back, 0 bases at V and 0 bases at J, with 11 bases in the middle. This CDR3 contains 15 residues. The CDR3 protein is CAWSVQGAMNTEAFF. The DNA of the CDR3 is TGTGCCTGGAGTGTACAAGGGGCGATGAACACTGAAGCTTTCTTT.

In nucleotides, the CDR3 is TGTGCCAGCAGCCAAGGAGCGTTTGGGAGTCAGCCCCAGCATTTT. Encoded protein: CASSQGAFGSQPQHF. The chain employs TRBV3-1 and TRBJ1-5; D uncertain. This CDR3 contains 15 residues. V was cut by 1 base and J by 6 bases, with 13 bases left in between. Germline V CDR1 and CDR2: LGHDT, YNNKEL (reference sequence).

In its sample, this clonotype was seen once. The genes are TRBV7-2 and TRBJ2-6; no firm D call. CDR1 and CDR2 from the germline V gene are SGHTA and FQGNSA. This CDR3 is 15 amino acids long. Trimming left V 2 bases short and J 0 bases short, with 5 bases between. CDR3 sequence reads: CASSLWNSGANVLTF. The DNA of the CDR3 is TGTGCCAGCAGCTTATGGAACTCTGGGGCCAACGTCCTGACTTTC. Full variable domain (rest looked up from reference TRBV7-2 and TRBJ2-6): GAGVSQSPSNKVTEKGKDVELRCDPISGHTALYWYRQSLGQGLEFLIYFQGNSAPDKSGLPSDRFSAERTGGSVSTLTIQRTQQEDSAVYLCASSLWNSGANVLTFGAGSRLTVL.

V gene TRBV5-4 combines with J gene TRBJ1-5; 8 bases align to TRBD1. The CDR3 is made up of 14 amino acids. CDR1 SGHNT and CDR2 YYREEE come from the germline V gene (reference sequence). V was clipped by 5 bases and J by 5 bases; unmatched bases: 6. The CDR3 bases are TGTGCCAGCAGTCCGGACAGGGCGGATCAGCCCCAGCATTTT. Its translation is CASSPDRADQPQHF.

V usage is TRBV20-1 and J usage is TRBJ1-4; no clear D. The CDR3 runs 11 residues. Trimming stripped 5 bases from V and 0 bases from J, with 1 base between. Germline V gene lookup returns CDR1 DFQATT and CDR2 SNEGSKA (reference sequence). The CDR3 reads CSASTNEKLFF. CDR3 in DNA: TGCAGTGCTTCAACTAATGAAAAACTGTTTTTT.

This chain joins TRBV28 and TRBJ2-7; 8 positions match TRBD2. V was clipped by 7 bases and J by 2 bases; unmatched bases: 7. CDR1 and CDR2 (germline): MDHEN, SYDVKM. The CDR3 is 14 amino acids. The CDR3 DNA sequence: TGTGCCAGCACGCGGACTAGCACAGCCTACGAGCAGTACTTC. This codes for CASTRTSTAYEQYF.

The chain has TRBV5-6 and TRBJ2-2, with 9 bases matching TRBD1. The CDR3 consists of 16 residues. Germline V lookup: CDR1 SGHDT, CDR2 YYEEEE. Unmatched junction bases numbered 6, after V lost 2 bases and J lost 4 bases. For the CDR3, the DNA is TGTGCCAGCAGCTTCGACACAGGGGGCAGCACCGGGGAGCTGTTTTTT. It is translated as CASSFDTGGSTGELFF.

J is TRBJ1-2 and V is TRBV7-8, with D possibly matching TRBD1 (5 bases). The CDR3 totals 12 residues. Germline V gives CDR1 SGHVS, CDR2 FQNEAQ. The germline V and J ends were trimmed by 2 bases and 8 bases, with 9 bases remaining between them. The CDR3 DNA sequence: TGTGCCAGCAGCTTAACAGGAAACGGCTACACCTTC. Protein: CASSLTGNGYTF.

J is TRBJ2-3 and V is TRBV18, with 10 bases matching TRBD2. With V trimmed by 3 bases and J by 2 bases, 8 bases remained unmatched. CDR1 KGHSH and CDR2 LQKENI come from the germline V gene. CDR3 length: 17 residues. The CDR3 reads CASSPRALAGATDTQYF. The CDR3 bases are TGTGCCAGCTCACCCCGGGCGCTAGCGGGGGCCACAGATACGCAGTATTTT. Using reference TRBV18 and TRBJ2-3 for the parts outside the CDR3, the full variable domain is NAGVMQNPRHLVRRRGQEARLRCSPMKGHSHVYWYRQLPEEGLKFMVYLQKENIIDESGMPKERFSAEFPKEGPSILRIQQVVRGDSAAYFCASSPRALAGATDTQYFGPGTRLTVL.

The chain combines TRBV30 with TRBJ1-5, with D perhaps matching TRBD1 (6 bases). CDR1 and CDR2 from the germline V gene are GTSNPN and SVGIG (reference sequence). V lost 3 bases and J lost 7, with 16 bases in between. This CDR3 has 14 amino acids. This CDR3 reads CAWSARGRGQPQHF. DNA of the CDR3: TGTGCCTGGAGCGCCCGGGGAAGGGGGCAGCCCCAGCATTTT.

The chain joins TRBV7-6 to TRBJ2-1; D uncertain. CDR1 is SGHVS, CDR2 FNYEAQ, per germline. Between the trimmed V and J ends, which lost 4 bases and 10 bases, there was a span of 17 bases. The CDR3 extends over 14 amino acids. The CDR3 sequence: CASSSSVVSDEQFF. CDR3 nucleotide sequence: TGTGCCAGCAGCTCATCGGTGGTGAGCGACGAGCAGTTCTTC.

The genes are TRBV29-1 and TRBJ2-7; TRBD1 aligns across 8 bases. The CDR3 totals 12 residues. The germline CDR1 and CDR2 sequences are SQVTM and ANQGSEA. The J segment lost 2 bases and the V segment lost 7 bases, leaving 4 bases of the junction unmatched. The CDR3 spells CSAGTGAYEQYF. CDR3 bases: TGCAGCGCCGGGACAGGAGCCTACGAGCAGTACTTC.

The chain employs TRBV29-1 and TRBJ2-1; D not resolved. Trimming pared 8 bases from V and 0 bases from J, leaving 11 bases between. The V gene's germline CDR1 is SQVTM and CDR2 ANQGSEA. The CDR3 extends over 13 amino acids. CDR3 protein: CSSALSSYNEQFF. For the CDR3, the DNA is TGCAGCTCCGCCCTGAGCTCCTACAATGAGCAGTTCTTC.

The chain joins TRBV27 to TRBJ2-5; the D is unclear. This CDR3 is 13 amino acids long. Trimming cost V 5 bases and J 2 bases, with 9 bases left between them. The germline gives CDR1 MNHEY, CDR2 SMNVEV (reference sequence). CDR3 region: CASSPHAQETQYF. The CDR3 DNA is TGTGCCAGCAGTCCCCACGCTCAAGAGACCCAGTACTTC.

For the CDR3, the DNA is TGTGCCAGCTCAACCCCGGCGGCAGGGGAGAACACTGAAGCTTTCTTT. Protein: CASSTPAAGENTEAFF. The chain joins TRBV6-1 to TRBJ1-1; tentatively, D is TRBD1 (6 bases). The germline gives CDR1 MNHNS, CDR2 SASEGT. Trimming cost V 8 bases and J 1 base, with 20 bases left between them. The CDR3 contains 16 residues.

The chain has TRBV7-2 and TRBJ1-1; perhaps TRBD1 as D (6 bases). The CDR3 is made up of 13 amino acids. V dropped 10 bases and J dropped 6 bases, with 18 bases sitting between them. CDR1 is SGHTA, CDR2 FQGNSA, per germline. This chain's CDR3 is CAIPGQGWAEAFF. CDR3 in DNA: TGTGCCATCCCGGGGCAGGGGTGGGCTGAAGCTTTCTTT. Drawing the rest from reference TRBV7-2 and TRBJ1-1, the complete variable domain is GAGVSQSPSNKVTEKGKDVELRCDPISGHTALYWYRQSLGQGLEFLIYFQGNSAPDKSGLPSDRFSAERTGGSVSTLTIQRTQQEDSAVYLCAIPGQGWAEAFFGQGTRLTVV.

The chain joins TRBV30 to TRBJ1-3; unclear D gene. The CDR3 runs to 12 residues. Germline V CDR1 and CDR2: GTSNPN, SVGIG (reference sequence). Trimming removed 2 bases at V and 4 bases at J, with 6 bases between. The CDR3 sequence: CAWSNRGNTIYF. In DNA, the CDR3 is TGTGCCTGGAGTAACAGAGGAAACACCATATATTTT.

The chain is built from TRBV30 and TRBJ1-2, with a tentative D call TRBD1 (6 bases). The CDR3 extends over 13 amino acids. Germline V gene data show CDR1 as GTSNPN and CDR2 as SVGIG (reference sequence). V lost 2 bases, J lost 4 bases, and 11 bases lay in between. The CDR3 spells CAWSPGAGYGYTF. Here the CDR3 DNA reads TGTGCCTGGAGTCCAGGGGCTGGCTATGGCTACACCTTC.

J is TRBJ1-1 and V is TRBV19; D uncertain. The CDR3 loop spans 14 amino acids. Germline V gene data show CDR1 as LNHDA and CDR2 as SQIVND (reference sequence). The ends were cut back, 3 bases at V and 1 base at J, with 9 bases in the middle. The CDR3 here is CASSIPHKNTEAFF. CDR3 nucleotides: TGTGCCAGTAGTATTCCCCACAAGAACACTGAAGCTTTCTTT. Full variable domain (outside the CDR3, taken from reference TRBV19 and TRBJ1-1): DGGITQSPKYLFRKEGQNVTLSCEQNLNHDAMYWYRQDPGQGLRLIYYSQIVNDFQKGDIAEGYSVSREKKESFPLTVTSAQKNPTAFYLCASSIPHKNTEAFFGQGTRLTVV.